The next 18 T cell receptor beta chains were all read from a single sample in a study of blood T cell repertoires in COVID-19. The repertoire was sequenced with immunoSEQ multiplex PCR; TCRdb's copy has only in-frame clones and lacks some. The sample lists about 210,000 clones, 70% to 90% occurring once. Input material: PBMCs or T cells enriched from blood (not recorded which). The source of these receptors is a man aged 35 to 55 who had recovered from COVID-19.

The chain recombines TRBV7-9 with TRBJ1-1; the match to TRBD1 covers 8 bases. The V and J ends lost 5 bases and 6 bases, in that order; junction bases with no gene match: 8. Per germline, CDR1 SEHNR and CDR2 FQNEAQ (reference sequence). This CDR3 has 14 residues. This CDR3 is CASSVQQGESEAFF. The CDR3 DNA sequence: TGTGCCAGCAGCGTCCAACAGGGGGAATCTGAAGCTTTCTTT.

The chain has TRBV27 and TRBJ1-5; D possibly corresponds to TRBD1 (6 bases). CDR1 is MNHEY, CDR2 SMNVEV, per germline (reference sequence). CDR3 size: 16 residues. Trimming removed 5 bases at V and 3 bases at J, with 17 bases between. The CDR3 reads CASSERGHGYNQPQHF. DNA for the CDR3: TGTGCCAGCAGTGAAAGGGGACACGGCTACAATCAGCCCCAGCATTTT.

The V and J genes are TRBV2 and TRBJ2-2; D might be TRBD2 (6 bases). CDR1 and CDR2 (germline): SNHLY, FYNNEI. The V end was cut by 7 bases, the J end by 4 bases, with 13 bases between. The CDR3 runs 14 residues. The CDR3 DNA reads as TGTGCCAGCACCGTCCGGGGGAGCACCGGGGAGCTGTTTTTT. It encodes CASTVRGSTGELFF.

The chain couples TRBV7-3 to TRBJ2-2; D call uncertain. The CDR3 covers 15 residues. The germline V gene encodes CDR1 SGHTA and CDR2 FQGTGA. Trimming shortened V by 1 base and J by 6 bases, and 12 bases separated the two germline ends. CDR3 sequence reads: CASSLSGSWAGELFF. CDR3 nucleotides: TGTGCCAGCAGCTTAAGCGGCTCTTGGGCCGGGGAGCTGTTTTTT. The variable domain in full, with the rest retrieved from reference TRBV7-3 and TRBJ2-2, is GAGVSQTPSNKVTEKGKYVELRCDPISGHTALYWYRQSLGQGPEFLIYFQGTGAADDSGLPNDRFFAVRPEGSVSTLKIQRTERGDSAVYLCASSLSGSWAGELFFGEGSRLTVL.

The V call is TRBV6-5, the J call TRBJ2-1; 7 bases agree with TRBD2. Germline V gives CDR1 MNHEY, CDR2 SVGAGI. With 7 bases clipped from V and 4 bases from J, the junction kept 10 bases outside the gene matches. CDR3 length: 15 residues. CDR3 protein: CASTLGLADYNEQFF. DNA for the CDR3: TGTGCCAGCACCCTGGGGCTAGCGGATTACAATGAGCAGTTCTTC.

Remarks on this clone: The same CDR3 can be traced to other DNA sequences in this sample. The chain has TRBV3-1 (or the pseudogene TRBV3-2) and TRBJ1-5; D unclear. Germline V gene data show CDR1 as LGHDT and CDR2 as YNNKEL (reference sequence). The CDR3 has 12 amino acids. The ends were cut back, 1 base at V and 6 bases at J, with 4 bases in the middle. Here the CDR3 reads CASSQAGQPQHF. The CDR3 DNA reads TGTGCCAGCAGCCAAGCAGGTCAGCCCCAGCATTTT.

The CDR3 DNA is TGTGCCAGCGAGTCTAGCGGGAGGGCCTCCGGGGAGCTGTTTTTT. Translating it yields CASESSGRASGELFF. The rearrangement links TRBV2 to TRBJ2-2; 12 positions agree with TRBD2. The CDR3 extends over 15 amino acids. Germline V gene data show CDR1 as SNHLY and CDR2 as FYNNEI. V lost 8 bases and J lost 6; bases outside the gene matches: 7.

In nucleotides, the CDR3 is TGCGCCGCGGGACGGACCTCCTACGAGCAGTACTTC. Amino acid sequence: CAAGRTSYEQYF. The gene calls are TRBV5-1 and TRBJ2-7; D is possibly TRBD2 (6 bases). V lost 10 bases and J lost 0, with 11 bases in between. CDR1 is SGHRS and CDR2 is YFSETQ in the germline V gene. This CDR3 comprises 12 residues.

V gene TRBV6-5 combines with J gene TRBJ1-4; the match to TRBD1 covers 9 bases. V lost 5 bases, J lost 4 bases, and 2 bases stayed unmatched. The germline V gene encodes CDR1 MNHEY and CDR2 SVGAGI. CDR3 length: 14 residues. The DNA for the CDR3 is TGTGCCAGCAGTCTGGACAGGGGTAATGAAAAACTGTTTTTT. Amino acids: CASSLDRGNEKLFF.

The chain is built from TRBV19 and TRBJ1-6; weak D call: TRBD1 (5 bases). Germline V gene data show CDR1 as LNHDA and CDR2 as SQIVND (reference sequence). Trimming stripped 3 bases from V and 9 bases from J, with 15 bases between. This CDR3 comprises 15 residues. In DNA, the CDR3 is TGTGCCAGTAGTATCCGTTGGGGGGGAGGTTCACCCCTCCACTTT. Translated, it gives CASSIRWGGGSPLHF. The full variable domain, rest sourced from reference TRBV19 and TRBJ1-6, is DGGITQSPKYLFRKEGQNVTLSCEQNLNHDAMYWYRQDPGQGLRLIYYSQIVNDFQKGDIAEGYSVSREKKESFPLTVTSAQKNPTAFYLCASSIRWGGGSPLHFGNGTRLTVT.

V usage is TRBV19 and J usage is TRBJ1-3; D might be TRBD1 (5 bases). There are 15 residues in the CDR3. CDR1 is LNHDA, CDR2 SQIVND, per germline (reference sequence). V lost 8 bases, J lost 0 bases, and 14 bases lay in between. DNA of the CDR3: TGTGCCAGTCGCCCTCTAGGGGACTCTGGAAACACCATATATTTT. This sequence encodes CASRPLGDSGNTIYF.

This clone was seen a handful of times. The chain is built from TRBV19 and TRBJ1-1; TRBD1 agrees at 7 bases. V dropped 7 bases and J dropped 4; count of bases not matched to a gene: 6. CDR3 size: 13 residues. Germline CDR1 and CDR2: LNHDA and SQIVND (reference sequence). CDR3 nucleotides: TGTGCCAGTATTAAACAGGGGCGCACTGAAGCTTTCTTT. This translates into CASIKQGRTEAFF.

The chain joins TRBV5-4 to TRBJ1-2; a weak D match, TRBD1 (6 bases). CDR3 length: 14 residues. From germline, CDR1 is SGHNT and CDR2 YYREEE (reference sequence). The V and J ends lost 5 bases and 5 bases respectively, with 16 bases between them. The CDR3 is CASSYGQSPYGYTF. DNA of the CDR3: TGTGCCAGCAGTTATGGACAGAGCCCATATGGCTACACCTTC.

The chain uses TRBV5-1 and TRBJ1-1; D might be TRBD1 (6 bases). The CDR3 runs to 15 residues. Germline V lookup: CDR1 SGHRS, CDR2 YFSETQ. Trimming took off 3 bases at V and 1 base at J, with 13 bases between the two ends. Written as DNA, the CDR3 is TGCGCCAGCAGCTCCGGGACAAACCCGAACACTGAAGCTTTCTTT. Translated: CASSSGTNPNTEAFF.

A single count supports this clone. The chain recombines TRBV7-9 with TRBJ2-7; TRBD1 is a possible D gene (6 bases). The CDR3 runs to 15 residues. The germline V and J ends were trimmed by 5 bases and 1 base, with 15 bases remaining between them. CDR1 and CDR2 (germline): SEHNR, FQNEAQ (reference sequence). In nucleotides, the CDR3 is TGTGCCAGCAGCCCTGGGGGCTCCAAATCCTACGAGCAGTACTTC. This encodes CASSPGGSKSYEQYF.

This clone was recorded a few times. The rearrangement uses TRBV5-8 and TRBJ2-3, with 15 bases matching TRBD2. CDR1 is SGHTS and CDR2 is YDEGEE in the germline V gene. This CDR3 spans 17 amino acids. The trim removed 3 bases at V and 3 bases at J, leaving 5 bases unmatched. This chain's CDR3 is CASSWGLAGGRTDTQYF. The CDR3 nucleotides are TGTGCCAGCAGCTGGGGACTAGCGGGAGGTCGTACAGATACGCAGTATTTT.

This clone was recorded once. The chain couples TRBV7-9 to TRBJ1-1; no clear D. Trimming left V 2 bases short and J 4 bases short, with 17 bases between. Germline CDR1 SEHNR, CDR2 FQNEAQ (reference sequence). The CDR3 is 16 residues long. The CDR3 DNA reads TGTGCCAGCAGCTTATCCCCAATTACGCGGAGCACTGAAGCTTTCTTT. This gives the protein CASSLSPITRSTEAFF.

This clone occurred once. This chain joins TRBV10-2 and TRBJ1-2, with D perhaps TRBD1 (6 bases). The CDR3 has 16 amino acids. V was pared by 6 bases and J by 0 bases, with 17 bases between. Germline V gene data show CDR1 as WSHSY and CDR2 as SAAADI. The CDR3 is CASRIGRDTSNYGYTF. The DNA for the CDR3 is TGCGCCAGCAGGATCGGAAGGGACACTTCTAACTATGGCTACACCTTC.